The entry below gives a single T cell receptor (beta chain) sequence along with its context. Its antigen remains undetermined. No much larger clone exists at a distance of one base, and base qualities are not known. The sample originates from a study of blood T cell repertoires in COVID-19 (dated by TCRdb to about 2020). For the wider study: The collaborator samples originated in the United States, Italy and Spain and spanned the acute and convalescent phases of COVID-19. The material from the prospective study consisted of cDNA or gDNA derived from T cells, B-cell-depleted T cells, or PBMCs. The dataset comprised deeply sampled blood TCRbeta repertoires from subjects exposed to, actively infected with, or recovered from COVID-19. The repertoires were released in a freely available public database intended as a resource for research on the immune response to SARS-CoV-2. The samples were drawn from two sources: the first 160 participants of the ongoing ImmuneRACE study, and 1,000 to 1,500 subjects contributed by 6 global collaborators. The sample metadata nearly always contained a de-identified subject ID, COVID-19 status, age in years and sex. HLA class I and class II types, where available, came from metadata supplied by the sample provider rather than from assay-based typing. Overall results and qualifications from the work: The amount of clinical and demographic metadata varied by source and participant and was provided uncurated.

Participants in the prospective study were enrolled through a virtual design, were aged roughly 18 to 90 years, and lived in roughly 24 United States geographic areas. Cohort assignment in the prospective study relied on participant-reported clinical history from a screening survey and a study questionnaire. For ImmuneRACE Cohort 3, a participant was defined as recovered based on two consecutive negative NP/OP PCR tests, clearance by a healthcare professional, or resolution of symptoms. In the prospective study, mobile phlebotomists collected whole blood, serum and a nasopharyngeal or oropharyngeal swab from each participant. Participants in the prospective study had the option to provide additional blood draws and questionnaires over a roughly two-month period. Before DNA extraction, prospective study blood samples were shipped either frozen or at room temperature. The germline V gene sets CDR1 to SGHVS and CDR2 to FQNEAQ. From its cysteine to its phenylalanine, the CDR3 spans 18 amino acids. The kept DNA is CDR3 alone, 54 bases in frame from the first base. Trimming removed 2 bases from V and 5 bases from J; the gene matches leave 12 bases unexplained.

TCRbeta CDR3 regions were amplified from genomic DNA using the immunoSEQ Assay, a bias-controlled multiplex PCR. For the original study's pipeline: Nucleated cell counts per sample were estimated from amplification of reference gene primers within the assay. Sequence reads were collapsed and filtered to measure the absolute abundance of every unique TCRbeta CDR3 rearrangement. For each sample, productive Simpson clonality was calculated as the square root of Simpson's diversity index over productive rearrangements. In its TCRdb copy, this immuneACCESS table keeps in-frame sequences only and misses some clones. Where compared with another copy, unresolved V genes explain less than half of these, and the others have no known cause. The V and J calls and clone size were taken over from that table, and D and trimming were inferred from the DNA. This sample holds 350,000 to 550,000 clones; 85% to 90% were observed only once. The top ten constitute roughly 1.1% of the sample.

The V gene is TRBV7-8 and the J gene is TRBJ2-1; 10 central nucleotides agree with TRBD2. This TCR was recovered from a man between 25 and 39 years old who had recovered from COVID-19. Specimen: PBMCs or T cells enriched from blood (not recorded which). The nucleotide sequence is TGTGCCAGCAGCTTAATTTCGAGCGGGAGGGCCGCAGACAATGAGCAGTTCTTC. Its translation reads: CASSLISSGRAADNEQFF.